Presented here are 11 T cell receptor beta chains from one specimen sequenced in a study of cytomegalovirus exposure and HLA in healthy donors. This table comes from immunoSEQ multiplex PCR, and its TCRdb copy is limited to in-frame clones, with some not included. The data show around 350,000 clones, around 86% seen once. Sequenced material: PBMCs. The receptors shown here come from a woman aged 18-35 years in good health and CMV-seronegative.

This chain uses TRBV15 with TRBJ2-1; D is unclear. CDR1 is LNHNV, CDR2 YYDKDF, per germline (reference sequence). Trimming took 8 bases from V and 0 from J, leaving 11 bases between them. This CDR3 is 14 amino acids long. CDR3 region: CATENSNSYNEQFF. The CDR3 coding sequence is TGTGCCACCGAGAATAGTAACTCCTACAATGAGCAGTTCTTC.

This clone occurred once. The J gene is TRBJ1-1, the V gene TRBV5-1; D remains ambiguous. The germline gives CDR1 SGHRS, CDR2 YFSETQ. This CDR3 contains 13 residues. V was trimmed by 1 base and J by 7 bases, leaving 11 bases between them. The CDR3 DNA sequence: TGCGCCAGCAGCTTGAGAGTTTCCGGTGAAGCTTTCTTT. This codes for CASSLRVSGEAFF.

This chain joins TRBV28 and TRBJ1-5, with 11 positions matching TRBD1. V was pared by 6 bases and J by 3 bases, with 7 bases of the junction left unmatched. Per germline, CDR1 MDHEN and CDR2 SYDVKM. This CDR3 has 16 residues. The CDR3 bases are TGTGCCAGCAGGACCGGGACAGGGGGTTTCAATCAGCCCCAGCATTTT. Translation gives CASRTGTGGFNQPQHF.

The chain has TRBV4-1 and TRBJ1-2; 10 bases agree with TRBD1. CDR1 and CDR2 from the germline V gene are MGHRA and YSYEKL. V lost 3 bases, J lost 5 bases, and 15 bases stayed unmatched. The CDR3 has 18 amino acids. The CDR3: CASSQGRQGARVQYGYTF. The CDR3 bases are TGCGCCAGCAGCCAGGGGAGACAGGGGGCGCGGGTACAGTATGGCTACACCTTC.

The rearrangement uses TRBV5-1 and TRBJ2-3; 8 bases align to TRBD1. This CDR3 has 17 residues. Trimming removed 0 bases from V and 4 bases from J; junction bases left unmatched: 10. Per germline, CDR1 SGHRS and CDR2 YFSETQ. The CDR3 loop is CASSLANAGGLSDTQYF. The CDR3 coding sequence is TGCGCCAGCAGCTTGGCCAATGCAGGGGGCTTATCAGATACGCAGTATTTT.

With regard to this clone: Other DNA sequences in the sample encode the same CDR3. The chain joins TRBV19 to TRBJ2-7, with TRBD1 matching 10 bases. V lost 6 bases and J lost 2; bases outside the gene matches: 4. Germline CDR1 reads LNHDA; CDR2 reads SQIVND (reference sequence). The CDR3 sequence is 14 residues long. CDR3 region: CASSAGTGAYEQYF. The CDR3 DNA is TGTGCCAGTAGCGCCGGGACAGGGGCCTACGAGCAGTACTTC.

The V gene is TRBV28, the J gene TRBJ2-3, with 11 nucleotides matching TRBD2. The junction had 12 bases not matched to a gene; V was cut back by 8 bases and J by 2 bases. This CDR3 region has 17 residues. Germline CDR1 MDHEN, CDR2 SYDVKM. CDR3 region: CASPPRLAGRYTDTQYF. CDR3 nucleotide sequence: TGTGCCAGCCCCCCGCGACTAGCGGGGAGATACACAGATACGCAGTATTTT. Variable domain in full (rest from reference TRBV28 and TRBJ2-3): DVKVTQSSRYLVKRTGEKVFLECVQDMDHENMFWYRQDPGLGLRLIYFSYDVKMKEKGDIPEGYSVSREKKERFSLILESASTNQTSMYLCASPPRLAGRYTDTQYFGPGTRLTVL.

The V gene is TRBV5-1, the J gene TRBJ2-6; 7 nucleotides line up with TRBD1. The CDR3 contains 17 residues. Trimming removed 1 base from V and 0 bases from J; junction bases left unmatched: 4. Germline CDR1 and CDR2: SGHRS and YFSETQ. The CDR3 nucleotides read TGCGCCAGCAGCTTGATCAGGGGGAGCTCTGGGGCCAACGTCCTGACTTTC. Amino acid sequence: CASSLIRGSSGANVLTF.

The chain uses TRBV30 and TRBJ1-2; D remains ambiguous. V lost 1 base to trimming and J lost 8 bases, with 14 bases between them. The CDR3 has 13 residues. Per the germline V gene, CDR1 is GTSNPN and CDR2 is SVGIG (reference sequence). The CDR3 loop reads CAWSGEGFWGYTF. Here the CDR3 DNA reads TGTGCCTGGAGTGGGGAGGGCTTCTGGGGCTACACCTTC.

The chain has TRBV27 and TRBJ1-3; no clear D gene. The V end was cut by 3 bases, the J end by 4 bases, with 7 bases between. The germline V gene has CDR1 MNHEY and CDR2 SMNVEV (reference sequence). The CDR3 is made up of 13 amino acids. The CDR3, as DNA: TGTGCCAGCAGTTTTCTATCCGGAAACACCATATATTTT. This gives the protein CASSFLSGNTIYF.

This rearrangement joins TRBV5-1 to TRBJ2-7, with 12 bases matching TRBD2. Losses at the gene ends were 6 bases for V and 4 bases for J; bases not matched to a gene: 5. The CDR3 spans 14 residues. Germline V gene sequence: CDR1 SGHRS, CDR2 YFSETQ. The CDR3 sequence is CASNELAGGYEQYF. The CDR3 DNA is TGCGCCAGCAACGAACTAGCGGGAGGTTACGAGCAGTACTTC.